Given below is one T cell receptor beta chain in context. The protocol was immunoSEQ multiplex PCR, while the TCRdb copy is restricted to in-frame clones and leaves out a portion. The sample has about 270,000 clones, roughly 86% seen once; the top ten hold approximately 2.3%. The sample originates from a study of blood T cell repertoires in COVID-19. For the study at large: Nucleic acid was either cDNA or gDNA, and it came from T cells, B-cell-depleted T cells, or PBMCs.

This CDR3 has 18 residues. Germline CDR1 and CDR2: MGHRA and YSYEKL. The trim removed 4 bases at V and 0 bases at J, leaving 13 bases unmatched. V is TRBV4-1 and J is TRBJ2-5, with 8 nucleotides matching TRBD2. The clonotype originates from a woman aged 50 to 60 with acute or convalescent COVID-19. Sequenced input: peripheral blood. This chain's CDR3 is CASSPLFLTSGDQETQYF. CDR3 in DNA: TGCGCCAGCAGCCCACTATTCCTAACTAGCGGAGACCAAGAGACCCAGTACTTC.